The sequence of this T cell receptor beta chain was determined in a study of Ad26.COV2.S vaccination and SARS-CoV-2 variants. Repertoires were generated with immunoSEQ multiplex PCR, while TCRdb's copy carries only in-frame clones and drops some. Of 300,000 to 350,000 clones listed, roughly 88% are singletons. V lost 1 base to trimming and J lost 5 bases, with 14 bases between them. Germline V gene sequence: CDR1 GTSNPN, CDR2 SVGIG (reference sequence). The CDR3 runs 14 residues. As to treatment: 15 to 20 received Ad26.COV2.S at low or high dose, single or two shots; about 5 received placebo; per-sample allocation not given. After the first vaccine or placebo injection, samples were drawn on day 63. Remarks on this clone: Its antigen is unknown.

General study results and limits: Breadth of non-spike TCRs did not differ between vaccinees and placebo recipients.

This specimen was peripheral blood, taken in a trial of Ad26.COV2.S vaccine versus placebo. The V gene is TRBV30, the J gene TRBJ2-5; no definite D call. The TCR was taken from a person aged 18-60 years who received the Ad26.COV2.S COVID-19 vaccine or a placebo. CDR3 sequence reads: CAWSADWRSETQYF. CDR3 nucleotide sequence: TGTGCCTGGAGTGCTGACTGGAGAAGTGAGACCCAGTACTTC.